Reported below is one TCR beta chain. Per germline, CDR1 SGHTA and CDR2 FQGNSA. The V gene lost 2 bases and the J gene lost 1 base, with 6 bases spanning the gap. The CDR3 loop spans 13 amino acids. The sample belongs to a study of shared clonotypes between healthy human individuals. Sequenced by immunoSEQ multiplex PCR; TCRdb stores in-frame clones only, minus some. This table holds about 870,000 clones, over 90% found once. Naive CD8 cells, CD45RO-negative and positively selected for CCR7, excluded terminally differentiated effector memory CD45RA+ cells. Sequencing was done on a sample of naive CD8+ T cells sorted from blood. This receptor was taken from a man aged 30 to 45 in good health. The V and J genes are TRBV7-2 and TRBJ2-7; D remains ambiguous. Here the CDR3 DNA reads TGTGCCAGCAGCTTACGGTTATCCTACGAGCAGTACTTC. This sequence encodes CASSLRLSYEQYF.